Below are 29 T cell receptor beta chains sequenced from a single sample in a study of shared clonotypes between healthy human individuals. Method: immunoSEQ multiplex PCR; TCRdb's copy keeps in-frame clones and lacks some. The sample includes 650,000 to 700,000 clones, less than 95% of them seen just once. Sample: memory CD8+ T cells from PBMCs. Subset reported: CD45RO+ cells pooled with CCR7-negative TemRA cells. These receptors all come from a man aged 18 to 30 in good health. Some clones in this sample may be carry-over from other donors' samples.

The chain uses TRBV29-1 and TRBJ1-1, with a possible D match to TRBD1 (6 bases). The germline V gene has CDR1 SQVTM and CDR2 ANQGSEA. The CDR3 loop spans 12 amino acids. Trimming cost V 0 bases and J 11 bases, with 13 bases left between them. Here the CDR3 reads CSVEDVNRDAFF. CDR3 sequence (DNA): TGCAGCGTTGAAGATGTTAACAGGGACGCTTTCTTT.

The CDR3 sequence: CASSDRVGTEAFF. The DNA of the CDR3 is TGCGCCAGCAGCGACAGGGTAGGTACTGAAGCTTTCTTT. The chain carries TRBV4-1 and TRBJ1-1; 7 nucleotides match TRBD1. Germline trimming cut 5 bases from V and 5 bases from J; bases unmatched to any gene: 5. CDR3 size: 13 residues. Germline V gene data show CDR1 as MGHRA and CDR2 as YSYEKL.

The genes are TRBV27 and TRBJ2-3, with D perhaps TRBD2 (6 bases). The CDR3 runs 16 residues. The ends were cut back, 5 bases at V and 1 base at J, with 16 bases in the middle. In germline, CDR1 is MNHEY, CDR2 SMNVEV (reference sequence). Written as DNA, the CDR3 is TGTGCCAGCAGTCCCCGGGGACCGGGAGGCACAGATACGCAGTATTTT. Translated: CASSPRGPGGTDTQYF.

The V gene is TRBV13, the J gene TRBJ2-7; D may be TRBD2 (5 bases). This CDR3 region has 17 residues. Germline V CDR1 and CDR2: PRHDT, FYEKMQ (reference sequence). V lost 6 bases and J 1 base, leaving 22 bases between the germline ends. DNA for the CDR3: TGTGCCAGCAGGCACAAAGGTTCGGACTCGACGTCCTACGAGCAGTACTTC. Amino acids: CASRHKGSDSTSYEQYF.

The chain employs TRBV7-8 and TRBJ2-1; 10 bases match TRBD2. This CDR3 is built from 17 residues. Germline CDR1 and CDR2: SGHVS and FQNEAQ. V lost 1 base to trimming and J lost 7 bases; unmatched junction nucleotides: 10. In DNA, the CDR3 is TGTGCCAGCAGCTTAGTAGGGGCTAGCGGGAGACGGAATGAGCAGTTCTTC. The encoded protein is CASSLVGASGRRNEQFF.

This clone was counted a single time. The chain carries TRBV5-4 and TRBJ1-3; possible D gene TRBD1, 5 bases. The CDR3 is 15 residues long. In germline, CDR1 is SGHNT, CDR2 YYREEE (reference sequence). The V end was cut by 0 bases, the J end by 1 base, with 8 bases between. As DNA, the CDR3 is TGTGCCAGCAGCTTGGAAAGGGGTTCTGGAAACACCATATATTTT. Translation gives CASSLERGSGNTIYF. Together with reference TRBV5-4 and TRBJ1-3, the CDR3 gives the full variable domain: ETGVTQSPTHLIKTRGQQVTLRCSSQSGHNTVSWYQQALGQGPQFIFQYYREEENGRGNFPPRFSGLQFPNYSSELNVNALELDDSALYLCASSLERGSGNTIYFGEGSWLTVV.

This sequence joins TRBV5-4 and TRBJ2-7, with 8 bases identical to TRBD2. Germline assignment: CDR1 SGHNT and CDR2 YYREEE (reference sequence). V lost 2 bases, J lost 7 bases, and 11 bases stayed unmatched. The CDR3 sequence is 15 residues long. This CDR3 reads CASSLAGVPREEQYF. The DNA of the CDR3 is TGTGCCAGCAGCTTAGCGGGAGTCCCCCGAGAAGAGCAGTACTTC.

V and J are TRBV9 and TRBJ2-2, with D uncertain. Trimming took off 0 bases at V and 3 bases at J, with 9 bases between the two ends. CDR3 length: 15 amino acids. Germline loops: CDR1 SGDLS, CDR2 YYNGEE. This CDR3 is CASSVDGSHTGELFF. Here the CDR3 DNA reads TGTGCCAGCAGCGTAGATGGCTCCCACACCGGGGAGCTGTTTTTT.

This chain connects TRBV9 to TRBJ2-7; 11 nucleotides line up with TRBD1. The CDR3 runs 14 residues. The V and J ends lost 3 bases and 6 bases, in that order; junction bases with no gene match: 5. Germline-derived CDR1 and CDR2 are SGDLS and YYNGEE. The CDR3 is CASSGTGTGGEQYF. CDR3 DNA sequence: TGTGCCAGCAGCGGAACCGGGACAGGGGGCGAGCAGTACTTC.

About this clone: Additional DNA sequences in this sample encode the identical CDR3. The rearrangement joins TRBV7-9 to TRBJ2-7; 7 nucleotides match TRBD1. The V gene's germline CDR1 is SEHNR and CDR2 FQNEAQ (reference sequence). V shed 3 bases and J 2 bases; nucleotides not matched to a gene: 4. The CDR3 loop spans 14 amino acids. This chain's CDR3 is CASSFGTATYEQYF. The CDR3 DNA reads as TGTGCCAGCAGCTTTGGGACAGCCACCTACGAGCAGTACTTC.

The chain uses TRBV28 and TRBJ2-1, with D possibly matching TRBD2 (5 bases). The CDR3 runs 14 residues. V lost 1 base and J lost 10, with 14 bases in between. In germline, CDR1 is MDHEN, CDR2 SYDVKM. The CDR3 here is CASSLSPRGLEQFF. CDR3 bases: TGTGCCAGCAGTTTATCCCCCCGGGGATTAGAGCAGTTCTTC.

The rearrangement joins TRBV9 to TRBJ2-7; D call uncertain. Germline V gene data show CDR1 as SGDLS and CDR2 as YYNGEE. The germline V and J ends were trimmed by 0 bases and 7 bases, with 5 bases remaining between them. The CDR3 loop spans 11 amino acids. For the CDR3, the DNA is TGTGCCAGCAGCGTAGGGGTAGAGCAGTACTTC. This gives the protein CASSVGVEQYF.

DNA of the CDR3: TGTGCCAGCAGTTTACTAGCGGGAGACACAGATACGCAGTATTTT. Protein product: CASSLLAGDTDTQYF. V and J are TRBV28 and TRBJ2-3; 10 bases are a match to TRBD2. The CDR3 loop spans 15 amino acids. Germline values: CDR1 MDHEN, CDR2 SYDVKM. Germline trimming cut 2 bases from V and 2 bases from J; bases unmatched to any gene: 1.

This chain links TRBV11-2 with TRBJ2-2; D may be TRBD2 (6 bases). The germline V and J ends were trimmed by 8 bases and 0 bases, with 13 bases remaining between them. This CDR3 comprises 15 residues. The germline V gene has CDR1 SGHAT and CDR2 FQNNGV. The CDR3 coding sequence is TGTGCCAGCTCGTCTCCTAGCGCGAACACCGGGGAGCTGTTTTTT. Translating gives CASSSPSANTGELFF.

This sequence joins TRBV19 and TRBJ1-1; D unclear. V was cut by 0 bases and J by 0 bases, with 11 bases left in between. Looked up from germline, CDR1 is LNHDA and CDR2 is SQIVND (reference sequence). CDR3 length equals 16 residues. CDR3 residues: CASSIDTSLLNTEAFF. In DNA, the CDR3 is TGTGCCAGTAGTATAGATACCAGCCTTTTGAACACTGAAGCTTTCTTT.

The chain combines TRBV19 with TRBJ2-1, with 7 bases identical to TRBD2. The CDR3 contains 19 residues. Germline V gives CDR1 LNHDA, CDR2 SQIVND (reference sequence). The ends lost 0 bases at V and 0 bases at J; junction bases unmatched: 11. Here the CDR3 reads CASSIDRDGRKGSYNEQFF. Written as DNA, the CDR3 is TGTGCCAGTAGTATAGATCGTGACGGGAGGAAGGGCTCCTACAATGAGCAGTTCTTC. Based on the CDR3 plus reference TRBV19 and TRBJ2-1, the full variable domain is DGGITQSPKYLFRKEGQNVTLSCEQNLNHDAMYWYRQDPGQGLRLIYYSQIVNDFQKGDIAEGYSVSREKKESFPLTVTSAQKNPTAFYLCASSIDRDGRKGSYNEQFFGPGTRLTVL.

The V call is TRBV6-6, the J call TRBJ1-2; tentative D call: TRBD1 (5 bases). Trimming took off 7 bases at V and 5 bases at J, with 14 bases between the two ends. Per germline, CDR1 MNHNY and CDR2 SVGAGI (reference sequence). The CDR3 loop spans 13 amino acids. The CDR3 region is CASNPGPQYGYTF. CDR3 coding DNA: TGTGCCAGCAACCCGGGACCGCAGTATGGCTACACCTTC.

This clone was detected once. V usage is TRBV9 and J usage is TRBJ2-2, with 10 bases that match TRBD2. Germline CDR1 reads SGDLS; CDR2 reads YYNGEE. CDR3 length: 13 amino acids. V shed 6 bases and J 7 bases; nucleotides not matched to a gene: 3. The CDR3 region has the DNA TGTGCCAGCACTAGCGGGAGTCTCGGGGAGCTGTTTTTT. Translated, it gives CASTSGSLGELFF. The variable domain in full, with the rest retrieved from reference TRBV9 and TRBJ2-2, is DSGVTQTPKHLITATGQRVTLRCSPRSGDLSVYWYQQSLDQGLQFLIQYYNGEERAKGNILERFSAQQFPDLHSELNLSSLELGDSALYFCASTSGSLGELFFGEGSRLTVL.

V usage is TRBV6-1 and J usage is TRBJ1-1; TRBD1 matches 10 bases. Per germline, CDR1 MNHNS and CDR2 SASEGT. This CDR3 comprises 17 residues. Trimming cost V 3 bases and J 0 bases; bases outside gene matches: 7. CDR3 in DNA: TGTGCCAGCAGTGACCTTCTGACAGGGGGCGTGAACACTGAAGCTTTCTTT. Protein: CASSDLLTGGVNTEAFF.

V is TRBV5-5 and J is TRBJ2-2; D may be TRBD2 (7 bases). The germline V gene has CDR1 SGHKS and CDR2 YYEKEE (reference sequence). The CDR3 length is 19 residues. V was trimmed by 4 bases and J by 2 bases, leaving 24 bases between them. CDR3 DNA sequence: TGTGCCAGCAGCCCCGCGGGTAGGGGGAGGGCCCATAACACCGGGGAGCTGTTTTTT. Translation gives CASSPAGRGRAHNTGELFF. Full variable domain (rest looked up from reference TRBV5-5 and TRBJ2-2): DAGVTQSPTHLIKTRGQQVTLRCSPISGHKSVSWYQQVLGQGPQFIFQYYEKEERGRGNFPDRFSARQFPNYSSELNVNALLLGDSALYLCASSPAGRGRAHNTGELFFGEGSRLTVL.

CDR3 DNA: TGTGCCAGCTCACCACGAGCTGAGAACACCGGGGAGCTGTTTTTT. Its protein is CASSPRAENTGELFF. V gene TRBV18 combines with J gene TRBJ2-2; unclear D gene. The V gene lost 1 base and the J gene lost 1 base, with 7 bases spanning the gap. Looked up from germline, CDR1 is KGHSH and CDR2 is LQKENI. The CDR3 has 15 amino acids.

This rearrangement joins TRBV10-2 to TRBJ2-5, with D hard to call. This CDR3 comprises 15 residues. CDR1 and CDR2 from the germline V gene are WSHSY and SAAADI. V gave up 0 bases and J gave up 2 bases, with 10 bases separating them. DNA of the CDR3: TGCGCCAGCAGTGAGTCGGGTCTAAAGCAAGAGACCCAGTACTTC. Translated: CASSESGLKQETQYF.

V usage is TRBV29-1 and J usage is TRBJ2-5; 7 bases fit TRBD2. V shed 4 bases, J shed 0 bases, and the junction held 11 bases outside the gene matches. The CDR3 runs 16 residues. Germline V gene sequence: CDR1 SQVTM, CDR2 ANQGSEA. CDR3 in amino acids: CSVGEWGLKNQETQYF. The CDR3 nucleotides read TGCAGCGTTGGGGAATGGGGACTAAAGAACCAAGAGACCCAGTACTTC.

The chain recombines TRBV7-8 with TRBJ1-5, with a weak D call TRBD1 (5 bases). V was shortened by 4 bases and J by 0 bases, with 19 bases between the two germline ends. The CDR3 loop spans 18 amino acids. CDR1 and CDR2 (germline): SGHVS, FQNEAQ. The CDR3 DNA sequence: TGTGCCAGCAGCTCGGCCTTGTCCGGGGCCGGTAGCAATCAGCCCCAGCATTTT. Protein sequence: CASSSALSGAGSNQPQHF. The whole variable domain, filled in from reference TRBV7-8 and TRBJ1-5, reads GAGVSQSPRYKVAKRGQDVALRCDPISGHVSLFWYQQALGQGPEFLTYFQNEAQLDKSGLPSDRFFAERPEGSVSTLKIQRTQQEDSAVYLCASSSALSGAGSNQPQHFGDGTRLSIL.

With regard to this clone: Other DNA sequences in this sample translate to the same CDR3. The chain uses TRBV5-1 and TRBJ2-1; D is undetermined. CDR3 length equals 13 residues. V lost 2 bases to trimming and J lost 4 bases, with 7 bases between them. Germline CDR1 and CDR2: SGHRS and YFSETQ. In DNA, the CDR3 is TGCGCCAGCAGCTTCGGTGGGTACAATGAGCAGTTCTTC. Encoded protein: CASSFGGYNEQFF.

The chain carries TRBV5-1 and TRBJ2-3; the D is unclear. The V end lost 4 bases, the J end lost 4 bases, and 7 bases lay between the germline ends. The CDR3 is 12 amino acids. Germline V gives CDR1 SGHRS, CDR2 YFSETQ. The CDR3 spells CASSRSADTQYF. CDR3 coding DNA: TGCGCCAGCAGCAGGTCCGCAGATACGCAGTATTTT.

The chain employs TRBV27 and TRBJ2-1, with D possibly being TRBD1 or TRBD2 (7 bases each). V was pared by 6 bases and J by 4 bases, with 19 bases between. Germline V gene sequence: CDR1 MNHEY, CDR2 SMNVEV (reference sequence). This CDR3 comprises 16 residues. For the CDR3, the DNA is TGTGCCAGCAGCCGGCCCCAGGGGGGGAGTTACAATGAGCAGTTCTTC. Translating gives CASSRPQGGSYNEQFF.

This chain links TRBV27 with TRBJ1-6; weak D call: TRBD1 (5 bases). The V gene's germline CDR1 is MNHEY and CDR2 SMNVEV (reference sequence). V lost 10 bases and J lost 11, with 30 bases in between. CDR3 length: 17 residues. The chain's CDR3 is CATKLGWSSGPVTPLHF. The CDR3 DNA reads TGTGCCACCAAACTCGGATGGAGTTCGGGGCCGGTGACACCCCTCCACTTT.

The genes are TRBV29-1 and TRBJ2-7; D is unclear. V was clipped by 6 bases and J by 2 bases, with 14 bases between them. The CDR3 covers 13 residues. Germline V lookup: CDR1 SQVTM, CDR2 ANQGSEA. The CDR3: CSVLGDGPYEQYF. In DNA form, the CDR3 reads TGCAGCGTGCTGGGCGACGGCCCCTACGAGCAGTACTTC.